The 17 T cell receptor beta chains listed next were all sequenced from one sample in a study of cytomegalovirus exposure and HLA in healthy donors. PCR used 60 Vbeta primers and 13 Jbeta primers. Generated by immunoSEQ multiplex PCR, the TCRdb table keeps only in-frame clones and is missing some. Among about 82,000 clones listed, around 77% were seen once. Sequencing was performed on PBMCs. The source is a man aged 50-60 years in good health and CMV-seronegative.

V usage is TRBV13 and J usage is TRBJ1-1, with 9 bases aligning to TRBD1. CDR3 length equals 14 residues. Losses at the gene ends were 3 bases for V and 8 bases for J; bases not matched to a gene: 7. The germline CDR1 and CDR2 sequences are PRHDT and FYEKMQ (reference sequence). CDR3 loop: CASSLGQGVQEAFF. CDR3 DNA sequence: TGTGCCAGCAGCTTGGGACAGGGTGTTCAGGAAGCTTTCTTT. Filled out from reference TRBV13 and TRBJ1-1, the complete variable domain reads AAGVIQSPRHLIKEKRETATLKCYPIPRHDTVYWYQQGPGQDPQFLISFYEKMQSDKGSIPDRFSAQQFSDYHSELNMSSLELGDSALYFCASSLGQGVQEAFFGQGTRLTVV.

The chain couples TRBV15 to TRBJ2-5; 8 bases agree with TRBD2. CDR1 is LNHNV, CDR2 YYDKDF, per germline (reference sequence). The V gene end was trimmed by 0 bases and the J gene end by 2 bases; junction bases not matched to a gene: 2. The CDR3 has 15 residues. This CDR3 reads CATSRDPSGQETQYF. The CDR3 DNA reads TGTGCCACCAGCAGAGATCCTAGCGGGCAAGAGACCCAGTACTTC.

The J gene is TRBJ1-1, the V gene TRBV27, with D possibly matching TRBD1 (5 bases). The germline V gene encodes CDR1 MNHEY and CDR2 SMNVEV (reference sequence). There are 15 residues in the CDR3. V lost 3 bases to trimming and J lost 1 base, with 12 bases between them. The chain's CDR3 is CASSFKPGGNTEAFF. CDR3 in DNA: TGTGCCAGCAGTTTCAAACCCGGGGGGAACACTGAAGCTTTCTTT.

This chain links TRBV28 with TRBJ1-4, with TRBD1 matching over 7 bases. The CDR3 sequence is 17 residues long. V shed 4 bases, J shed 4 bases, and the junction held 12 bases outside the gene matches. Germline V gene data show CDR1 as MDHEN and CDR2 as SYDVKM. The CDR3 DNA follows: TGTGCCAGCAGTTCCCCCTCTAACAGGGGCCGTAATGAAAAACTGTTTTTT. This codes for CASSSPSNRGRNEKLFF.

V and J are TRBV11-1 and TRBJ1-1; tentative D call: TRBD1 (6 bases). Per the germline V gene, CDR1 is SGHAT and CDR2 is FQDESV (reference sequence). CDR3 length: 17 residues. V lost 1 base and J 1 base, leaving 16 bases between the germline ends. CDR3 sequence: CASSLVGARVPNTEAFF. The CDR3 DNA sequence: TGTGCCAGCAGCTTAGTGGGGGCGAGAGTCCCGAACACTGAAGCTTTCTTT. The full variable domain, rest sourced from reference TRBV11-1 and TRBJ1-1, is EAEVAQSPRYKITEKSQAVAFWCDPISGHATLYWYRQILGQGPELLVQFQDESVVDDSQLPKDRFSAERLKGVDSTLKIQPAELGDSAMYLCASSLVGARVPNTEAFFGQGTRLTVV.

The rearrangement links TRBV6-1 to TRBJ2-5; the match to TRBD2 covers 9 bases. The J segment lost 0 bases and the V segment lost 5 bases, leaving 1 base of the junction unmatched. The germline V gene has CDR1 MNHNS and CDR2 SASEGT. The CDR3 is 14 residues long. The DNA of the CDR3 is TGTGCCAGCAGTTTAGCGGGGGACCAAGAGACCCAGTACTTC. It encodes CASSLAGDQETQYF.

The chain carries TRBV2 and TRBJ2-1; D is possibly TRBD1 (5 bases). From germline, CDR1 is SNHLY and CDR2 FYNNEI. CDR3 size: 11 residues. V lost 4 bases to trimming and J lost 9 bases, with 7 bases between them. The CDR3 sequence: CASSAGPEQFF. The CDR3 bases are TGTGCCAGCAGTGCAGGGCCTGAGCAGTTCTTC.

CDR3 nucleotides: TGCAGCGTTGGGGCATACAACAACGAAGCTTTCTTT. Amino acid sequence: CSVGAYNNEAFF. The gene calls are TRBV29-1 and TRBJ1-1; no clear D. This CDR3 region has 12 residues. V lost 4 bases and J 8 bases, leaving 14 bases between the germline ends. Germline V gene lookup returns CDR1 SQVTM and CDR2 ANQGSEA.

This chain joins TRBV9 and TRBJ2-7; D unclear. With 0 bases removed from V and 7 bases from J, the gap between germline ends came to 11 bases. The CDR3 runs to 13 residues. The germline V gene has CDR1 SGDLS and CDR2 YYNGEE. The CDR3 region is CASSVASQAEQYF. The DNA for the CDR3 is TGTGCCAGCAGCGTAGCATCGCAGGCTGAGCAGTACTTC.

V gene TRBV2 combines with J gene TRBJ2-1; D remains ambiguous. The CDR3 length is 13 residues. The germline V and J ends were trimmed by 6 bases and 7 bases, with 13 bases remaining between them. CDR1 is SNHLY, CDR2 FYNNEI, per germline. The CDR3 coding sequence is TGTGCCAGCAGACTGAGAAGCGTAAATGAGCAGTTCTTC. It is translated as CASRLRSVNEQFF.

The chain carries TRBV6-1 and TRBJ1-2, with no clear D. V was pared by 3 bases and J by 2 bases, with 7 bases between. The CDR3 sequence is 13 residues long. The germline gives CDR1 MNHNS, CDR2 SASEGT. The CDR3 loop is CASSETMNYGYTF. The DNA for the CDR3 is TGTGCCAGCAGTGAGACAATGAACTATGGCTACACCTTC.

With respect to this clone: One end of the junction varies from germline; a read error may be responsible. The V and J genes are TRBV7-9 and TRBJ2-2; 8 bases map to TRBD2. From germline, CDR1 is SEHNR and CDR2 FQNEAQ (reference sequence). The CDR3 loop spans 16 amino acids. The CDR3 loop reads CSSSLFSGADTGELFF. DNA of the CDR3: TGTTCCAGCAGCTTATTTAGCGGGGCCGACACCGGGGAGCTGTTTTTT.

The chain uses TRBV6-1 and TRBJ2-3; D gene ambiguous. There are 15 residues in the CDR3. Trimming took 1 base from V and 1 from J, leaving 9 bases between them. The germline gives CDR1 MNHNS, CDR2 SASEGT. In nucleotides, the CDR3 is TGTGCCAGCAGTGAAGGAGGATTGGGCACAGATACGCAGTATTTT. It specifies CASSEGGLGTDTQYF.

Here the CDR3 DNA reads TGTGCCAGCAGCTCCTTACAGGGGGGGGGTGAAAAACTGTTTTTT. Translating gives CASSSLQGGGEKLFF. The chain carries TRBV11-2 and TRBJ1-4; 8 bases are shared with TRBD1. Trimming removed 4 bases from V and 7 bases from J; junction bases left unmatched: 8. The CDR3 consists of 15 residues. CDR1 and CDR2 from the germline V gene are SGHAT and FQNNGV.

The chain links TRBV5-5 to TRBJ2-1; the match to TRBD2 covers 16 bases. The length of the CDR3 is 14 residues. Germline CDR1 SGHKS, CDR2 YYEKEE (reference sequence). Trimming removed 7 bases from V and 12 bases from J; junction bases left unmatched: 7. The CDR3 region has the DNA TGTGCCAGCCTGGGACTAGCGGGGGGGAGGGGGCAGTTCTTC. Its protein product is CASLGLAGGRGQFF.

The CDR3 DNA follows: TGTGCCAGCAGTAACCGGGACAGACTTTATGGCTACACCTTC. Its protein is CASSNRDRLYGYTF. The chain carries TRBV6-5 and TRBJ1-2, with 7 bases aligning to TRBD1. This CDR3 has 14 residues. The V gene's germline CDR1 is MNHEY and CDR2 SVGAGI. V shed 5 bases, J shed 5 bases, and the junction held 8 bases outside the gene matches.

The chain has TRBV4-3 and TRBJ1-5; D remains unclear. This CDR3 spans 14 amino acids. Trimming stripped 0 bases from V and 7 bases from J, with 10 bases between. Germline assignment: CDR1 LGHNA and CDR2 YSLEER. The DNA for the CDR3 is TGCGCCAGCAGCCAAGATCTTCCGGGGCAGCCCCAGCATTTT. This translates into CASSQDLPGQPQHF.